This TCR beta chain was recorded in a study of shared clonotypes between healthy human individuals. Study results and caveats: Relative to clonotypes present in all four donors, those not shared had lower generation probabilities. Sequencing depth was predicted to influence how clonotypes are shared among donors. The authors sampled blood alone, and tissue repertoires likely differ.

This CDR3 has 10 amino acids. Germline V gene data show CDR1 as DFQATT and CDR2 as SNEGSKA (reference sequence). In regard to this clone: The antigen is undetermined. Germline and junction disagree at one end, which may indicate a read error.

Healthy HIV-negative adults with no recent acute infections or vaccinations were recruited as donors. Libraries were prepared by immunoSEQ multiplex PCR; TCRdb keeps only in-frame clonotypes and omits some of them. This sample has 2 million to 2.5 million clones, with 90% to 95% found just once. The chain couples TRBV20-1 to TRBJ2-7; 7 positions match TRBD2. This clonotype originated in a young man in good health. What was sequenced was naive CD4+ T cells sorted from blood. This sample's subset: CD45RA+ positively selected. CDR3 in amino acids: CSAFLLREHF. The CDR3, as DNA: TGCAGTGCCTTTCTCCTGCGGGAGCACTTC.